The 29 T cell receptor beta chains given below trace back to one sample, sequenced in a study of T-cell memory formation after mild COVID-19 (dated by TCRdb to about 2021). The library was built by means of 5' RACE. This sample was sequenced with an Illumina NovaSeq 6000. The public reads were run again by TCRdb, first through fastp at Q25 and then through MiXCR, and only productive beta chains were kept. When rows share a CDR3 protein, they turn into one entry using the most common DNA and genes. The sample table lists roughly 200,000 distinct CDR3 sequences, about 16% of them with a count of one. The top ten constitute 2.4% of the sample. The sample was PBMCs or a T cell subset sorted from them (not recorded which). Every receptor here comes from an adult woman who had mild COVID-19 (a few samples of this study predate the infection). The sample titles of this study are shuffled in the database, so cell type and time point are left out; the donor was told from shared clones.

The sample holds many counts of this clonotype. The chain has TRBV6-1 and TRBJ2-7; 10 nucleotides line up with TRBD2. This CDR3 is built from 17 residues. Trimming at V came to 4 bases and at J to 4 bases, leaving 13 bases not matched to a gene. The germline gives CDR1 MNHNS, CDR2 SASEGT. The DNA of the CDR3 is TGTGCCAGCAGTGCCCGAACGACTAGCGGGCCTCGGTACGAGCAGTACTTC. Its translation is CASSARTTSGPRYEQYF.

The J gene is TRBJ2-7, the V gene TRBV2; D unresolved. The V gene lost 2 bases and the J gene lost 10 bases, with 9 bases spanning the gap. Germline V gene sequence: CDR1 SNHLY, CDR2 FYNNEI. The CDR3 covers 11 residues. CDR3 residues: CASSEPPYQYF. DNA of the CDR3: TGTGCCAGCAGTGAACCGCCTTATCAGTACTTC.

This clonotype was seen a few times. This rearrangement joins TRBV12-3 or TRBV12-4 to TRBJ1-2, with D tentatively TRBD1 (6 bases). This CDR3 comprises 14 residues. Trimming shortened V by 6 bases and J by 4 bases, and 15 bases separated the two germline ends. The CDR3 sequence: CASSSTQGFYGYTF. The CDR3 bases are TGTGCCAGCAGCTCCACCCAGGGGTTCTATGGCTACACCTTC.

This chain connects TRBV5-8 to TRBJ2-3; tentatively, D is TRBD1 (5 bases). The CDR3 covers 15 residues. Germline V CDR1 and CDR2: SGHTS, YDEGEE. V lost 4 bases and J 3 bases, leaving 15 bases between the germline ends. The CDR3 sequence is CASSRDRSPTDTQYF. The CDR3 DNA reads TGTGCCAGCAGCCGCGACAGATCCCCAACAGATACGCAGTATTTT.

The chain carries TRBV15 and TRBJ2-1; D remains ambiguous. V lost 1 base to trimming and J lost 7 bases, with 8 bases between them. Germline lookup yields CDR1 LNHNV and CDR2 YYDKDF (reference sequence). The CDR3 loop spans 13 amino acids. CDR3 sequence reads: CATSRVLGNEQFF. The CDR3 region has the DNA TGTGCCACCAGCAGAGTACTGGGAAATGAGCAGTTCTTC.

This clonotype appeared a few times. V and J are TRBV7-9 and TRBJ1-2, with D perhaps matching TRBD1 (5 bases). Trimming removed 5 bases at V and 3 bases at J, with 16 bases between. CDR3 length equals 15 residues. Germline lookup yields CDR1 SEHNR and CDR2 FQNEAQ (reference sequence). The CDR3 coding sequence is TGTGCCAGCAGCCCGTCGCAGGGAGCTCACTATGGCTACACCTTC. Amino acids: CASSPSQGAHYGYTF.

The sample holds many counts of this clonotype. The chain joins TRBV10-3 to TRBJ2-7, with 9 positions matching TRBD2. Trimming at V came to 3 bases and at J to 3 bases, leaving 6 bases not matched to a gene. CDR1 and CDR2 from the germline V gene are ENHRY and SYGVKD. This CDR3 contains 15 residues. CDR3 nucleotides: TGTGCCATCAGTGACGGTGGTAGCGGGGGCTACGAGCAGTACTTC. Translating it yields CAISDGGSGGYEQYF.

The chain's CDR3 is CASSPFGGRNTEAFF. The CDR3 nucleotides are TGTGCCAGCAGCCCCTTTGGGGGGCGGAACACTGAAGCTTTCTTT. V gene TRBV7-2 combines with J gene TRBJ1-1; possible D gene TRBD1, 6 bases. V gave up 5 bases and J gave up 1 base, with 14 bases separating them. Germline-derived CDR1 and CDR2 are SGHTA and FQGNSA. CDR3 length: 15 residues.

This clonotype was counted between two and nine times. The V gene is TRBV10-3, the J gene TRBJ1-1, with no clear D. V was clipped by 4 bases and J by 0 bases, with 9 bases between them. The CDR3 contains 14 residues. Germline loops: CDR1 ENHRY, CDR2 SYGVKD. The DNA of the CDR3 is TGTGCCATCAGTGGTCAACTGCTGAACACTGAAGCTTTCTTT. It yields the protein CAISGQLLNTEAFF.

The V gene is TRBV27, the J gene TRBJ1-1; D is unresolved. The CDR3 consists of 13 residues. V lost 4 bases, J lost 1 base, and 7 bases lay in between. Looked up from germline, CDR1 is MNHEY and CDR2 is SMNVEV (reference sequence). The CDR3 reads CASSWAGNTEAFF. The DNA of the CDR3 is TGTGCCAGCAGTTGGGCGGGGAACACTGAAGCTTTCTTT.

V is TRBV30 and J is TRBJ2-4; D may be TRBD1 or TRBD2 (5 bases each). CDR1 and CDR2 (germline): GTSNPN, SVGIG (reference sequence). The V gene lost 4 bases and the J gene lost 9 bases, with 16 bases spanning the gap. CDR3 length: 13 amino acids. As DNA, the CDR3 is TGTGCCTGGACATCGGGGCCCTCAAGCATTCAGTACTTC. It translates to CAWTSGPSSIQYF.

The gene calls are TRBV2 and TRBJ2-7, with 9 bases lining up with TRBD1. The junction had 5 bases not matched to a gene; V was cut back by 2 bases and J by 9 bases. Germline CDR1 SNHLY, CDR2 FYNNEI. This CDR3 contains 13 residues. The CDR3 bases are TGTGCCAGCAGTGAATCCACAGGGGGCGTGCAGTACTTC. Its translation is CASSESTGGVQYF.

This clonotype was counted between two and nine times. The chain has TRBV15 and TRBJ2-7; D uncertain. Germline V gives CDR1 LNHNV, CDR2 YYDKDF (reference sequence). CDR3 size: 12 residues. The V gene lost 0 bases and the J gene lost 6 bases, with 6 bases spanning the gap. This CDR3 is CATSRDITEQYF. The CDR3, as DNA: TGTGCCACCAGCAGAGATATAACCGAGCAGTACTTC.

A single count supports this clonotype. The chain links TRBV5-1 to TRBJ2-1; 9 positions agree with TRBD2. The CDR3 has 14 residues. Looked up from germline, CDR1 is SGHRS and CDR2 is YFSETQ. J lost 0 bases, V lost 5 bases, and 0 bases had no gene match. CDR3 residues: CASSSGGSYNEQFF. In DNA, the CDR3 is TGCGCCAGCAGTAGCGGGGGCTCCTACAATGAGCAGTTCTTC.

DNA of the CDR3: TGCAGTGCTAGATCCGGGACTGGGATTAATGAAGCTTTCTTT. As protein: CSARSGTGINEAFF. This chain uses TRBV20-1 with TRBJ1-1, with TRBD1 as a possible D gene (5 bases). Between the trimmed V and J ends, which lost 2 bases and 7 bases, there was a span of 17 bases. CDR3 length equals 14 residues. Germline-derived CDR1 and CDR2 are DFQATT and SNEGSKA (reference sequence).

This clonotype was observed a few times. The V and J genes are TRBV20-1 and TRBJ2-7, with D perhaps TRBD1 or TRBD2 (5 bases each). Germline V lookup: CDR1 DFQATT, CDR2 SNEGSKA (reference sequence). The germline V and J ends were trimmed by 6 bases and 3 bases, with 18 bases remaining between them. There are 14 residues in the CDR3. The CDR3 nucleotides are TGCAGTGCAGGGGACCCCACAATCAACTACGAGCAGTACTTC. This encodes CSAGDPTINYEQYF.

This clonotype was recorded a few times. This rearrangement joins TRBV5-1 to TRBJ2-7; 11 bases are a match to TRBD2. The CDR3 covers 14 residues. The V gene end was trimmed by 4 bases and the J gene end by 5 bases; junction bases not matched to a gene: 5. Germline V lookup: CDR1 SGHRS, CDR2 YFSETQ. CDR3 coding DNA: TGCGCCAGCAGCCCCGGGACTAGCGGCCACGAGCAGTACTTC. This encodes CASSPGTSGHEQYF.

The V gene is TRBV3-1, the J gene TRBJ2-5; 16 nucleotides align to TRBD2. The length of the CDR3 is 16 residues. Germline-derived CDR1 and CDR2 are LGHDT and YNNKEL (reference sequence). V trimming: 4 bases; J trimming: 5 bases; junction bases outside the gene matches: 4. The DNA for the CDR3 is TGTGCCAGCAGCCGGGGACTAGCGGGGGGGCCGGAGACCCAGTACTTC. Translating gives CASSRGLAGGPETQYF.

The CDR3 reads CASCSEVGAGEQYF. The CDR3 DNA sequence: TGTGCCAGTTGTTCTGAGGTAGGCGCGGGCGAGCAGTACTTC. V and J are TRBV12-3 or TRBV12-4 and TRBJ2-7, with D possibly being TRBD2 (5 bases). Trimming shortened V by 9 bases and J by 6 bases, and 21 bases separated the two germline ends. CDR3 length: 14 residues.

The V and J genes are TRBV11-3 and TRBJ1-2, with a tentative D call TRBD1 (5 bases). The CDR3 runs 13 residues. Trimming stripped 4 bases from V and 4 bases from J, with 10 bases between. The germline CDR1 and CDR2 sequences are SGHNT and YENEEA. The CDR3 loop is CASSSTQGYGYTF. DNA of the CDR3: TGTGCCAGCAGCTCAACGCAGGGCTATGGCTACACCTTC.

The rearrangement links TRBV7-9 to TRBJ2-2; tentatively, D is TRBD1 (5 bases). The CDR3 is made up of 18 amino acids. Trimming cost V 1 base and J 6 bases, with 21 bases left between them. CDR1 SEHNR and CDR2 FQNEAQ come from the germline V gene (reference sequence). The CDR3, as DNA: TGTGCCAGCAGCTTAGTCGGTGGGGCAGGCGGAGACCCCGGGGAGCTGTTTTTT. This gives the protein CASSLVGGAGGDPGELFF.

In this sample, this clonotype turned up many times. The chain links TRBV7-9 to TRBJ2-5; perhaps TRBD1 as D (6 bases). Germline assignment: CDR1 SEHNR and CDR2 FQNEAQ (reference sequence). This CDR3 comprises 14 residues. Trimming took 6 bases from V and 5 from J, leaving 16 bases between them. The CDR3 loop is CASSLSGGMETQYF. The CDR3 nucleotides read TGTGCCAGCAGTCTATCTGGGGGCATGGAGACCCAGTACTTC.

This clonotype was recorded a few times. The rearrangement joins TRBV20-1 to TRBJ2-7; a possible D gene is TRBD1 (6 bases). CDR3 length: 12 amino acids. CDR1 is DFQATT, CDR2 SNEGSKA, per germline (reference sequence). V was pared by 5 bases and J by 0 bases, with 8 bases between. The CDR3 bases are TGCAGTGCTGGCAGGGGCTCCTACGAGCAGTACTTC. Its protein is CSAGRGSYEQYF.

Only a few counts were recorded for this clonotype. This CDR3 reads CATRPSSGNTIYF. The CDR3 nucleotides read TGTGCTACTCGACCGAGCTCTGGAAACACCATATATTTT. The V gene is TRBV3-1, the J gene TRBJ1-3; the D is unclear. Germline V CDR1 and CDR2: LGHDT, YNNKEL (reference sequence). The CDR3 has 13 amino acids.

This clonotype was counted many times. The chain joins TRBV5-1 to TRBJ1-1, with D uncertain. Germline V gives CDR1 SGHRS, CDR2 YFSETQ. The germline V and J ends were trimmed by 5 bases and 0 bases, with 14 bases remaining between them. The CDR3 is 15 residues long. The CDR3 is CASRFSSSMNTEAFF. The CDR3, as DNA: TGCGCCAGCAGATTTAGTTCCTCCATGAACACTGAAGCTTTCTTT.

A few counts support this clonotype. The rearrangement links TRBV7-2 to TRBJ2-4; D assignment may be TRBD1 or TRBD2 (5 bases each). The CDR3 runs 14 residues. Per the germline V gene, CDR1 is SGHTA and CDR2 is FQGNSA. Trimming removed 5 bases at V and 11 bases at J, with 19 bases between. CDR3 amino acids: CASSGGSGGTVQYF. The CDR3 bases are TGTGCCAGCAGCGGGGGATCAGGTGGGACCGTTCAGTACTTC.

The chain combines TRBV5-1 with TRBJ2-7, with D maybe TRBD1 (6 bases). The germline V gene encodes CDR1 SGHRS and CDR2 YFSETQ. Trimming took off 2 bases at V and 3 bases at J, with 15 bases between the two ends. The CDR3 contains 15 residues. The CDR3, as DNA: TGCGCCAGCAGCTTCGACCCGGCACAGGGCTACGAGCAGTACTTC. Its protein product is CASSFDPAQGYEQYF.

V and J are TRBV7-8 and TRBJ2-7; 9 nucleotides align to TRBD2. Germline V CDR1 and CDR2: SGHVS, FQNEAQ. CDR3 length equals 15 residues. The ends lost 0 bases at V and 2 bases at J; junction bases unmatched: 2. CDR3 in DNA: TGTGCCAGCAGCTTAGCGACTAGCGGAGCCTACGAGCAGTACTTC. It is translated as CASSLATSGAYEQYF. Supplemented by reference TRBV7-8 and TRBJ2-7, the full variable domain reads GAGVSQSPRYKVAKRGQDVALRCDPISGHVSLFWYQQALGQGPEFLTYFQNEAQLDKSGLPSDRFFAERPEGSVSTLKIQRTQQEDSAVYLCASSLATSGAYEQYFGPGTRLTVT.

This clonotype appeared a few times. This rearrangement joins TRBV4-1 to TRBJ2-7; TRBD2 is a possible D gene (6 bases). Germline V gene data show CDR1 as MGHRA and CDR2 as YSYEKL. Trimming took off 4 bases at V and 0 bases at J, with 10 bases between the two ends. This CDR3 has 14 amino acids. Here the CDR3 DNA reads TGCGCCAGCAGCCGGGACGGGAGCTCCTACGAGCAGTACTTC. It codes for CASSRDGSSYEQYF.